This T cell receptor (beta chain) stems from a study of CDR3 diversity in severe acne. The CDR3 loop spans 15 amino acids. Germline V gives CDR1 SNHLY, CDR2 FYNNEI. V lost 0 bases to trimming and J lost 0 bases, with 8 bases between them. TCRdb recomputed calls from the PCR reads with MiXCR, one row per CDR3 protein. Of 65,000 to 95,000 distinct CDR3 sequences in the sample, 45% to 55% were seen once. This clonotype has a count of ten or more. The sequenced material came from blood. The source of this sequence is a male donor in good health, without acne. The chain carries TRBV2 and TRBJ1-1; the D gene is possibly TRBD1 (5 bases). The CDR3 sequence: CASSEAAGLNTEAFF. CDR3 bases: TGTGCCAGCAGTGAAGCGGCAGGGCTGAACACTGAAGCTTTCTTT.